This TCR beta chain was sequenced for a study of graft-versus-host responses after intestinal transplantation. With 9 bases removed from V and 4 bases from J, the gap between germline ends came to 13 bases. The V gene's germline CDR1 is LNHDA and CDR2 SQIVND (reference sequence). CDR3 length equals 13 residues. In the case of this clone: Its target is unknown.

Sequencing used immunoSEQ multiplex PCR; TCRdb keeps in-frame clones, though not all of them. In the table there are fewer than 130,000 clones, around 93% of which are singletons. The receptor was isolated from a human donor who received an intestinal transplant. V gene TRBV19 combines with J gene TRBJ2-1; D may be TRBD2 (7 bases). Sequencing used unstimulated CD8+ T cells sorted from spleen or lymph node cells, obtained before intestinal transplant. The CDR3 region is CASASGTYNEQFF. CDR3 DNA sequence: TGTGCCAGCGCGAGCGGGACATACAATGAGCAGTTCTTC.